This is a list of T cell receptor beta chains from one sample in a study of T-cell memory formation after mild COVID-19. Using its own MiXCR run on the 5' RACE reads, TCRdb lists one record per CDR3 protein. The sample records about 560,000 distinct CDR3 sequences, roughly 18% being singletons. The sample taken for sequencing was PBMCs or a T cell subset sorted from them (not recorded which). The receptors shown here come from an adult woman who had mild COVID-19 (a few samples of this study predate the infection). Cell type and time point are not known. Each CDR3 is given with its conserved first and last residue. A D gene is named only where the DNA matches it firmly. Clone size is not always given. Where it is, it says once, few, many or a class for expanded clones.

d_gene: .; j_gene: TRBJ1-3; v_gene: TRBV12-3/TRBV12-4; abundance: few; CDR3nt: TGTGCCAGCAGTTTGCCCCCTTGGGGAAACACCATATATTTT; CDR3aa: CASSLPPWGNTIYF
d_gene: TRBD1; j_gene: TRBJ2-3; v_gene: TRBV18; abundance: few; CDR3nt: TGTGCCAGCTCACCCATCACAGGGGCCCCTGATACGCAGTATTTT; CDR3aa: CASSPITGAPDTQYF
d_gene: TRBD2; j_gene: TRBJ2-5; v_gene: TRBV29-1; abundance: many; CDR3nt: TGCAGCGTTGCAGTCTCTAGCGGGCAAGAGACCCAGTACTTC; CDR3aa: CSVAVSSGQETQYF
d_gene: .; j_gene: TRBJ2-5; v_gene: TRBV20-1; abundance: .; CDR3nt: TGCAGTGCCGAGCCATCCCCTGAGGGAGAGACCCAGTACTTC; CDR3aa: CSAEPSPEGETQYF
d_gene: TRBD1; j_gene: TRBJ2-7; v_gene: TRBV9; abundance: once; CDR3nt: TGTGCCAGCAGCCACGGACAGGCCCCCGAGCAGTACTTC; CDR3aa: CASSHGQAPEQYF
d_gene: .; j_gene: TRBJ1-5; v_gene: TRBV6-1; abundance: .; CDR3nt: TGTGCCAGCAGGAACGACAGAGCCTCGCATAGCAATCAGCCCCAGCATTTT; CDR3aa: CASRNDRASHSNQPQHF
d_gene: .; j_gene: TRBJ2-1; v_gene: TRBV27; abundance: .; CDR3nt: TGTGCCAGCAGTTTGGGGGGATACACTTTCAATGAGCAGTTCTTC; CDR3aa: CASSLGGYTFNEQFF
d_gene: .; j_gene: TRBJ2-7; v_gene: TRBV10-3; abundance: few; CDR3nt: TGTGCCATCAGTGAGAAACACCCACGGGCCACCGAGCAGTACTTC; CDR3aa: CAISEKHPRATEQYF
d_gene: TRBD2; j_gene: TRBJ2-2; v_gene: TRBV19; abundance: .; CDR3nt: TGTGCCAGTAGTAGACCACTAGCGGGAGGGACCGGGGAGCTGTTTTTT; CDR3aa: CASSRPLAGGTGELFF
d_gene: .; j_gene: TRBJ2-7; v_gene: TRBV7-3; abundance: .; CDR3nt: TGTGCCAGCAGCCCGGGGACTGGTTTCTCCGAGCAGTACTTC; CDR3aa: CASSPGTGFSEQYF
d_gene: .; j_gene: TRBJ2-1; v_gene: TRBV20-1; abundance: many; CDR3nt: TGCAGTGCTAGAAGCCCATTAGAGACAGATTACAATGAGCAGTTCTTC; CDR3aa: CSARSPLETDYNEQFF
d_gene: .; j_gene: TRBJ1-5; v_gene: TRBV4-2; abundance: .; CDR3nt: TGTGCCAGCAGCCGGTTTGGAGGGGGGCAGGTGGGACAAAGCAATCAGCCCCAGCATTTT; CDR3aa: CASSRFGGGQVGQSNQPQHF
d_gene: .; j_gene: TRBJ1-1; v_gene: TRBV15; abundance: .; CDR3nt: TGTGCCACCAGCAGAGGACAGTGGGACACTGAAGCTTTCTTT; CDR3aa: CATSRGQWDTEAFF
d_gene: .; j_gene: TRBJ2-1; v_gene: TRBV4-3; abundance: many; CDR3nt: TGCGCCAGCAGCCAAGATGGCCTAGGGGCGGTCAATGAGCAGTTCTTC; CDR3aa: CASSQDGLGAVNEQFF
d_gene: .; j_gene: TRBJ1-1; v_gene: TRBV11-2; abundance: .; CDR3nt: TGTGCCAGCAGCTTAGTGGCATACACTGAAGCTTTCTTT; CDR3aa: CASSLVAYTEAFF
d_gene: TRBD1; j_gene: TRBJ2-1; v_gene: TRBV24-1; abundance: .; CDR3nt: TGTGCCACCAGTGAGCTCGGGACAGGGCAGTATGAGCAGTTCTTC; CDR3aa: CATSELGTGQYEQFF
d_gene: .; j_gene: TRBJ2-2; v_gene: TRBV11-2; abundance: once; CDR3nt: TGTGCCAGCAGCCAGACCCGGGGTATCGGGGAGCTGTTTTTT; CDR3aa: CASSQTRGIGELFF
d_gene: .; j_gene: TRBJ1-4; v_gene: TRBV20-1; abundance: few; CDR3nt: TGCAGTGCAAAGCTCGGGGGGCCTAATGAAAAACTGTTTTTT; CDR3aa: CSAKLGGPNEKLFF
d_gene: .; j_gene: TRBJ2-1; v_gene: TRBV9; abundance: .; CDR3nt: TGTGCCAGCAGCGTCTTCCCTGCGAGCTCCTACAATGAGCAGTTCTTC; CDR3aa: CASSVFPASSYNEQFF
d_gene: .; j_gene: TRBJ2-6; v_gene: TRBV20-1; abundance: few; CDR3nt: TGCAGTGCTAGAGAGTCTGGGGCCAACGTCCTGACTTTC; CDR3aa: CSARESGANVLTF
d_gene: .; j_gene: TRBJ1-2; v_gene: TRBV29-1; abundance: few; CDR3nt: TGCAGCGCTAATACACGCTCGACCCCTAACTATGGCTACACCTTC; CDR3aa: CSANTRSTPNYGYTF
d_gene: .; j_gene: TRBJ1-2; v_gene: TRBV12-3/TRBV12-4; abundance: .; CDR3nt: TGTGCCAGCAGTTTTTGGCCCTCGAGTGATGGCTACACCTTC; CDR3aa: CASSFWPSSDGYTF
d_gene: .; j_gene: TRBJ2-3; v_gene: TRBV3-1; abundance: .; CDR3nt: TGTGCCAGCAGCCCATATCAGGGGTATACGCAGTATTTT; CDR3aa: CASSPYQGYTQYF
d_gene: .; j_gene: TRBJ2-3; v_gene: TRBV9; abundance: .; CDR3nt: TGTGCCAGCAGCGTAGTGTCTGCAGATACGCAGTATTTT; CDR3aa: CASSVVSADTQYF
d_gene: .; j_gene: TRBJ1-2; v_gene: TRBV24-1; abundance: .; CDR3nt: TGTGCCACCAGTGACTACGAATACTATGGCTACACCTTC; CDR3aa: CATSDYEYYGYTF
d_gene: TRBD2; j_gene: TRBJ2-3; v_gene: TRBV9; abundance: few; CDR3nt: TGTGCCAGCAGCGTAGGGCTAGCGGGGGGCACAGATACGCAGTATTTT; CDR3aa: CASSVGLAGGTDTQYF
d_gene: .; j_gene: TRBJ1-1; v_gene: TRBV3-1; abundance: few; CDR3nt: TGTGCCAGCAGCCAAGAGCAGCCCTCGAGGTGGGGCACTGAAGCTTTCTTT; CDR3aa: CASSQEQPSRWGTEAFF
d_gene: TRBD2; j_gene: TRBJ2-1; v_gene: TRBV7-6; abundance: many; CDR3nt: TGTGCCAGCAGCTTATTCGGCGGGAGCTCCTACAATGAGCAGTTCTTC; CDR3aa: CASSLFGGSSYNEQFF
d_gene: TRBD2; j_gene: TRBJ2-2; v_gene: TRBV11-3; abundance: .; CDR3nt: TGTGCCAGCAGCCCAGGCCGGGTGGCTAGCGGGAGGGCCGCGGAGCTGTTTTTT; CDR3aa: CASSPGRVASGRAAELFF
d_gene: .; j_gene: TRBJ2-3; v_gene: TRBV7-6; abundance: few; CDR3nt: TGTGCCAGCAGCTTACACGGGAGTTGGGAAGATACGCAGTATTTT; CDR3aa: CASSLHGSWEDTQYF